These T cell receptor beta chains were read from a single sample in a study of technical replicates of blood from a handful of donors. The repertoire was sequenced with immunoSEQ multiplex PCR; TCRdb's copy has only in-frame clones and lacks some. The repertoire holds about 73,000 clones, with 93% as singletons. The sequenced sample consisted of T cells isolated from PBMCs. These receptors were collected from a human donor in good health. CDR3s include the opening cysteine and the closing phenylalanine or tryptophan. The order of the fields is V gene, D gene, clone size, J gene, CDR3 protein, CDR3 DNA. A D gene is named only where the DNA matches it firmly. Clone size is given for some rows only: seen once, a few or many times, or a class if the clone is expanded.

>TRBV6-5|TRBD1|NA|TRBJ2-3
CASSYLRDRSRYF
TGTGCCAGCAGTTACCTCCGGGACAGGAGTAGGTATTTT
>TRBV4-1|NA|NA|TRBJ2-5
CASSRGVIETQYF
TGCGCCAGCAGCCGCGGCGTAATAGAGACCCAGTACTTC
>TRBV5-4|TRBD1|NA|TRBJ1-5
CASSDRGSNQPQHF
TGTGCCAGCAGCGACAGGGGAAGCAATCAGCCCCAGCATTTT
>TRBV10-3|TRBD2|few|TRBJ2-2
CAITGGGRTGELFF
TGTGCCATCACCGGTGGCGGGAGGACCGGGGAGCTGTTTTTT
>TRBV4-2|NA|NA|TRBJ2-1
CASSQDRGKSSYNEQFF
TGTGCCAGCAGCCAAGATCGCGGCAAAAGCTCCTACAATGAGCAGTTCTTC
>TRBV5-1|TRBD2|NA|TRBJ2-3
CASSLGRSSGSITDTQYF
TGCGCCAGCAGCTTGGGACGATCGAGCGGGAGTATCACAGATACGCAGTATTTT
>TRBV7-9|NA|NA|TRBJ2-7
CASSAPPYEQYF
TGTGCCAGCAGCGCGCCCCCGTACGAGCAGTACTTC
>TRBV27|NA|NA|TRBJ1-6
CASEGGVYNSPLHF
TGTGCCAGCGAAGGAGGGGTATATAATTCACCCCTCCACTTT
>TRBV25-1|NA|NA|TRBJ2-1
CASSGQDPIDEQFF
TGTGCCAGCAGTGGACAGGATCCTATCGATGAGCAGTTCTTC
>TRBV11-3|NA|NA|TRBJ1-3
CASKEGVSGSGNTIYF
TGTGCCAGCAAAGAGGGGGTTTCGGGGTCTGGAAACACCATATATTTT
>TRBV28|TRBD1|NA|TRBJ2-1
CASSPPDRDEQFF
TGTGCCAGCAGTCCCCCAGACAGGGATGAGCAGTTCTTC
>TRBV4-1|TRBD2|NA|TRBJ2-5
CASSQESSGGETQYF
TGCGCCAGCAGCCAAGAGTCTAGCGGGGGGGAGACCCAGTACTTC
>TRBV29-1|NA|NA|TRBJ1-1
CSVGFTEAFF
TGCAGCGTCGGTTTCACTGAAGCTTTCTTT
>TRBV4-1|NA|NA|TRBJ2-7
CASSQVAEDYEQYF
TGCGCCAGCAGCCAAGTAGCGGAGGACTACGAGCAGTACTTC
>TRBV23-1|TRBD1|NA|TRBJ1-1
CASSQTRDSGFSEAFF
TGCGCCAGCAGTCAAACCCGGGACAGTGGATTTTCTGAAGCTTTCTTT